Below are 20 T cell receptor beta chains sequenced from a single sample in a study of T cell responses to AZD1222 COVID-19 vaccine. Data came from immunoSEQ multiplex PCR; TCRdb stores just in-frame clones and leaves some out. The repertoire has 150,000 to 200,000 clones, less than 95% of them found once; the top ten carry 2.5% to 3%. Here the sequenced sample was peripheral blood, taken on day 0 of AZD1222 vaccination. The receptors stem from an adult in good health.

This clone was seen ten or more times. Other DNA sequences in the same sample also yield this CDR3. The chain combines TRBV9 with TRBJ1-5; D may be TRBD1 (5 bases). The V end lost 4 bases, the J end lost 0 bases, and 11 bases lay between the germline ends. The CDR3 length is 15 residues. The germline gives CDR1 SGDLS, CDR2 YYNGEE. DNA of the CDR3: TGTGCCAGCAGCCCAAGGGGTGATAGCAATCAGCCCCAGCATTTT. Its translation is CASSPRGDSNQPQHF.

The rearrangement links TRBV30 to TRBJ2-6, with 8 nucleotides matching TRBD2. CDR3 length: 19 amino acids. Per the germline V gene, CDR1 is GTSNPN and CDR2 is SVGIG (reference sequence). With 4 bases clipped from V and 2 bases from J, the junction kept 16 bases outside the gene matches. Written as DNA, the CDR3 is TGTGCCTGGATGGGAAAGGGCCTGGGACTAGTAGCTGGGGCCAACGTCCTGACTTTC. It specifies CAWMGKGLGLVAGANVLTF.

This clone occurred a few times. The CDR3 loop is CASSLGQYSNQPQHF. The CDR3, as DNA: TGTGCCAGCAGCTTAGGTCAGTATAGCAATCAGCCCCAGCATTTT. The chain joins TRBV7-2 to TRBJ1-5; D remains ambiguous. Germline loops: CDR1 SGHTA, CDR2 FQGNSA. Trimming left V 1 base short and J 0 bases short, with 7 bases between. This CDR3 contains 15 residues.

The count of this clone is one. The chain joins TRBV5-4 to TRBJ1-2; D possibly corresponds to TRBD1 (5 bases). The CDR3 spans 14 residues. V was pared by 4 bases and J by 4 bases, with 14 bases between. Germline V lookup: CDR1 SGHNT, CDR2 YYREEE (reference sequence). The CDR3 DNA follows: TGTGCCAGCAGCGCCCACGGGACTGCCTATGGCTACACCTTC. It specifies CASSAHGTAYGYTF.

V is TRBV14 and J is TRBJ2-5, with a possible D match to TRBD2 (7 bases). The CDR3 extends over 16 amino acids. Germline V gene data show CDR1 as SGHDN and CDR2 as FVKESK. V was shortened by 8 bases and J by 0 bases, with 19 bases between the two germline ends. CDR3 bases: TGTGCCAGCTCCCGGGGCGGGGGCGTAAACCAAGAGACCCAGTACTTC. It is translated as CASSRGGGVNQETQYF. Using reference TRBV14 and TRBJ2-5 for the parts outside the CDR3, the full variable domain is EAGVTQFPSHSVIEKGQTVTLRCDPISGHDNLYWYRRVMGKEIKFLLHFVKESKQDESGMPNNRFLAERTGGTYSTLKVQPAELEDSGVYFCASSRGGGVNQETQYFGPGTRLLVL.

The chain combines TRBV6-2 or TRBV6-3 with TRBJ2-3; 12 positions agree with TRBD2. Germline V gives CDR1 MNHEY, CDR2 SVGEGT. V trimming: 2 bases; J trimming: 0 bases; junction bases outside the gene matches: 0. CDR3 length: 16 amino acids. Here the CDR3 reads CASSYGLAGSTDTQYF. DNA of the CDR3: TGTGCCAGCAGTTACGGACTAGCGGGGAGCACAGATACGCAGTATTTT.

This chain joins TRBV11-3 and TRBJ2-2, with D unresolved. This CDR3 region has 13 residues. Deletions cut 1 base from V and 4 bases from J, with 4 bases between. From germline, CDR1 is SGHNT and CDR2 YENEEA. The DNA of the CDR3 is TGTGCCAGCAGCTTAGGCACCACCGGGGAGCTGTTTTTT. It encodes CASSLGTTGELFF.

The genes are TRBV5-1 and TRBJ1-1; D remains unclear. Germline CDR1 reads SGHRS; CDR2 reads YFSETQ. Trimming stripped 3 bases from V and 5 bases from J, with 5 bases between. The CDR3 consists of 11 residues. CDR3 DNA: TGCGCCAGCAGCTCCGAGACTGAAGCTTTCTTT. This translates into CASSSETEAFF.

The chain couples TRBV5-6 to TRBJ1-1, with D uncertain. Trimming pared 4 bases from V and 4 bases from J, leaving 14 bases between. The germline CDR1 and CDR2 sequences are SGHDT and YYEEEE. This CDR3 is built from 14 residues. CDR3 coding DNA: TGTGCCAGCAGCCGGGTGGGAATTGGCACTGAAGCTTTCTTT. This sequence encodes CASSRVGIGTEAFF.

This sequence joins TRBV6-5 and TRBJ1-6; no reliable D call. The CDR3 contains 16 residues. Germline assignment: CDR1 MNHEY and CDR2 SVGAGI. Trimming pared 0 bases from V and 0 bases from J, leaving 6 bases between. The CDR3 loop is CASSYSPSSYNSPLHF. The CDR3 nucleotides read TGTGCCAGCAGTTACTCTCCGAGCTCCTATAATTCACCCCTCCACTTT.

V gene TRBV29-1 combines with J gene TRBJ2-7; 7 nucleotides align to TRBD2. CDR1 SQVTM and CDR2 ANQGSEA come from the germline V gene. V was clipped by 2 bases and J by 6 bases; unmatched bases: 10. The CDR3 runs to 14 residues. The CDR3 region is CSVERPGRGSEQYF. Here the CDR3 DNA reads TGCAGCGTTGAACGGCCGGGGAGGGGTTCCGAGCAGTACTTC.

The chain has TRBV4-1 and TRBJ2-7; 10 bases are shared with TRBD1. Germline CDR1 reads MGHRA; CDR2 reads YSYEKL. The CDR3 runs 16 residues. V was pared by 3 bases and J by 5 bases, with 10 bases of the junction left unmatched. The CDR3 loop is CASSQHDRGRGDEQYF. The CDR3 DNA follows: TGCGCCAGCAGCCAGCACGACAGGGGGCGCGGGGACGAGCAGTACTTC.

The chain joins TRBV11-2 to TRBJ1-1, with D hard to call. V was clipped by 2 bases and J by 4 bases, with 20 bases between them. The CDR3 runs 17 residues. Looked up from germline, CDR1 is SGHAT and CDR2 is FQNNGV. CDR3 coding DNA: TGTGCCAGCAGCTTATCGTCGCTTGGGCGCGGGTTCACTGAAGCTTTCTTT. Protein: CASSLSSLGRGFTEAFF. The full variable domain, rest sourced from reference TRBV11-2 and TRBJ1-1, is EAGVAQSPRYKIIEKRQSVAFWCNPISGHATLYWYQQILGQGPKLLIQFQNNGVVDDSQLPKDRFSAERLKGVDSTLKIQPAKLEDSAVYLCASSLSSLGRGFTEAFFGQGTRLTVV.

The table lists this clone with a count of one. This sequence joins TRBV10-3 and TRBJ1-2; 10 positions match TRBD1. The CDR3 loop spans 16 amino acids. Germline CDR1 reads ENHRY; CDR2 reads SYGVKD. With 4 bases clipped from V and 0 bases from J, the junction kept 5 bases outside the gene matches. CDR3 region: CAISGGQGRANYGYTF. For the CDR3, the DNA is TGTGCCATCAGTGGGGGACAGGGGAGAGCTAACTATGGCTACACCTTC.

This clone appeared a single time. This sequence joins TRBV7-2 and TRBJ2-7, with no clear D. V was trimmed by 3 bases and J by 4 bases, leaving 13 bases between them. Per germline, CDR1 SGHTA and CDR2 FQGNSA. The CDR3 sequence is 14 residues long. The CDR3 loop is CASSLATNLYEQYF. As DNA, the CDR3 is TGTGCCAGCAGCTTGGCGACGAACTTATACGAGCAGTACTTC.

This clone occurred a few times. The chain has TRBV3-1 (or the pseudogene TRBV3-2) and TRBJ1-1; no clear D gene. Germline CDR1 is LGHDT and CDR2 is YNNKEL (reference sequence). This CDR3 region has 14 residues. Trimming shortened V by 1 base and J by 4 bases, and 10 bases separated the two germline ends. This CDR3 is CASSQGAASTEAFF. In nucleotides, the CDR3 is TGTGCCAGCAGCCAAGGGGCGGCGAGCACTGAAGCTTTCTTT.

V is TRBV6-5 and J is TRBJ1-4; the D gene is possibly TRBD1 (5 bases). CDR1 MNHEY and CDR2 SVGAGI come from the germline V gene. The CDR3 is 13 amino acids. Trimming removed 8 bases from V and 7 bases from J, with 14 bases in between. The CDR3: CASQGPRGEKLFF. In DNA, the CDR3 is TGTGCCAGCCAGGGACCGCGGGGTGAAAAACTGTTTTTT.

The CDR3 loop is CASSQDKGGDYTF. In nucleotides, the CDR3 is TGTGCCAGCAGCCAAGATAAGGGGGGTGACTACACCTTC. J is TRBJ1-2 and V is TRBV3-1 (or the pseudogene TRBV3-2), with D perhaps TRBD1 (6 bases). The V gene's germline CDR1 is LGHDT and CDR2 YNNKEL (reference sequence). V lost 0 bases, J lost 10 bases, and 12 bases lay in between. The CDR3 is made up of 13 amino acids.

J is TRBJ1-3 and V is TRBV9; D not resolved. The CDR3 is 13 residues long. The V end lost 3 bases, the J end lost 8 bases, and 12 bases lay between the germline ends. The V gene's germline CDR1 is SGDLS and CDR2 YYNGEE. The CDR3 bases are TGTGCCAGCAGCGCCTTATCGGGAGACACCATATATTTT. This translates into CASSALSGDTIYF.

The chain joins TRBV7-8 to TRBJ2-5, with TRBD2 identical over 13 bases. Germline V gives CDR1 SGHVS, CDR2 FQNEAQ. The CDR3 covers 17 residues. V lost 5 bases to trimming and J lost 1 base; unmatched junction nucleotides: 7. In DNA form, the CDR3 reads TGTGCCAGCAGCCTACCCCGGACTAGCGGGGGCCAAGAGACCCAGTACTTC. Translated: CASSLPRTSGGQETQYF.